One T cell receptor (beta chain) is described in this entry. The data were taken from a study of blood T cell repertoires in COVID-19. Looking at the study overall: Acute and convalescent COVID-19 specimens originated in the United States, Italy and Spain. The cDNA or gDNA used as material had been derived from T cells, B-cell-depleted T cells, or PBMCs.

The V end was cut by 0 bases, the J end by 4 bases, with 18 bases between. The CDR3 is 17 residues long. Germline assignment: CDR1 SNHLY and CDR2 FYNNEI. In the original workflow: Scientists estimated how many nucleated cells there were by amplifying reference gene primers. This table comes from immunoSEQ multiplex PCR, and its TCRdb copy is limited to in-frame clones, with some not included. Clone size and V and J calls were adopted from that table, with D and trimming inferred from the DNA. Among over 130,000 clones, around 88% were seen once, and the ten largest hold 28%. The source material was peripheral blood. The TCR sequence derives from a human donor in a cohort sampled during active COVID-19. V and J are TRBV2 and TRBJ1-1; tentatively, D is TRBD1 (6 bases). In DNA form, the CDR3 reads TGTGCCAGCAGTGAAGCGCATTACAGGGAATCAGTCACTGAAGCTTTCTTT. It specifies CASSEAHYRESVTEAFF.